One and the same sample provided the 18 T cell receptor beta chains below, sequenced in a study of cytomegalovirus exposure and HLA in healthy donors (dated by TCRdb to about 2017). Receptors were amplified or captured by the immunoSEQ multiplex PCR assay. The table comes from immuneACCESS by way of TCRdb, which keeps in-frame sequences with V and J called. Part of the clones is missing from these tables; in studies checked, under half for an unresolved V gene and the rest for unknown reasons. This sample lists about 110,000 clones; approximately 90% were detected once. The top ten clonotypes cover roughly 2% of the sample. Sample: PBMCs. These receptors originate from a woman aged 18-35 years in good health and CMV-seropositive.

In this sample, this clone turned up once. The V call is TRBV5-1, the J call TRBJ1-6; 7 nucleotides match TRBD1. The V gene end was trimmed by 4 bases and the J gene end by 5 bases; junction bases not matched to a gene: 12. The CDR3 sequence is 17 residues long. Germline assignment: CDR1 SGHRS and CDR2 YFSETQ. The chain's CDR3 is CASSPGAGGANNSPLHF. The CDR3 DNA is TGCGCCAGCAGCCCCGGGGCAGGGGGTGCAAATAATTCACCCCTCCACTTT. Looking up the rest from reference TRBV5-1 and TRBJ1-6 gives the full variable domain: KAGVTQTPRYLIKTRGQQVTLSCSPISGHRSVSWYQQTPGQGLQFLFEYFSETQRNKGNFPGRFSGRQFSNSRSEMNVSTLELGDSALYLCASSPGAGGANNSPLHFGNGTRLTVT.

The CDR3 spells CASSSDRGGGYTF. DNA of the CDR3: TGTGCCAGCAGCTCGGACAGGGGCGGTGGCTACACCTTC. The V and J genes are TRBV7-9 and TRBJ1-2; 9 nucleotides match TRBD1. CDR3 length: 13 amino acids. V trimming: 4 bases; J trimming: 7 bases; junction bases outside the gene matches: 4. Germline CDR1 SEHNR, CDR2 FQNEAQ (reference sequence).

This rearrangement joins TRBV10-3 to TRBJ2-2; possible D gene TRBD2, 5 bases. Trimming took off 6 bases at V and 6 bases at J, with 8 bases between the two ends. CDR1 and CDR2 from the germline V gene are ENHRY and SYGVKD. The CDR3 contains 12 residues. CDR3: CAISQEAGELFF. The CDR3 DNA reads TGTGCCATCAGCCAGGAGGCCGGGGAGCTGTTTTTT.

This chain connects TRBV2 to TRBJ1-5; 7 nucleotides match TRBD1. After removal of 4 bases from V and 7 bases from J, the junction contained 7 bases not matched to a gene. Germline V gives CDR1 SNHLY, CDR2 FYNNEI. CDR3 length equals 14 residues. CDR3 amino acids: CASSARQGGQPQHF. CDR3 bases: TGTGCCAGCAGTGCAAGGCAGGGGGGACAGCCCCAGCATTTT.

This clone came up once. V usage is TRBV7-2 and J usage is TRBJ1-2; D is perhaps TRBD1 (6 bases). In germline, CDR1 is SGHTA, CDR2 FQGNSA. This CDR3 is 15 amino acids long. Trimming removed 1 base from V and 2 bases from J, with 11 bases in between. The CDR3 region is CASSLDGTTNYGYTF. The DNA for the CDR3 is TGTGCCAGCAGCTTAGACGGGACAACAAACTATGGCTACACCTTC.

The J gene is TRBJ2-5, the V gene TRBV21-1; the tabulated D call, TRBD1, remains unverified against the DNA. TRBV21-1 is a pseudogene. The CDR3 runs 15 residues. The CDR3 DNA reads TGTGCCAGCAGCAAAGTCGAGCAGGGTCAAGAGACCCAGTACTTC. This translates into CASSKVEQGQETQYF.

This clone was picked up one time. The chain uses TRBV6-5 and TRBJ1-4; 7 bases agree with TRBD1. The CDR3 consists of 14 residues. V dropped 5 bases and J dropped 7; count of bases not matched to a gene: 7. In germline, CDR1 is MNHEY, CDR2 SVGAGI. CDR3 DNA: TGTGCCAGCAGTAAGGGGGCGGGGGGTGAAAAACTGTTTTTT. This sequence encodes CASSKGAGGEKLFF.

CDR3 bases: TGTGCCAGCAGTCATGGGACAGGCTCCTACGAGCAGTACTTC. This codes for CASSHGTGSYEQYF. V and J are TRBV7-9 and TRBJ2-7; 8 positions match TRBD1. CDR1 and CDR2 from the germline V gene are SEHNR and FQNEAQ (reference sequence). The V and J ends lost 6 bases and 0 bases, in that order; junction bases with no gene match: 4. The CDR3 loop spans 14 amino acids.

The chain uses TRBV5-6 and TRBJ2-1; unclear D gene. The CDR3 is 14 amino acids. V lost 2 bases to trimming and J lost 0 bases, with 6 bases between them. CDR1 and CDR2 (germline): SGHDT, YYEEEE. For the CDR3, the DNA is TGTGCCAGCAGCTTTTTTAGCTCCTACAATGAGCAGTTCTTC. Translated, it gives CASSFFSSYNEQFF.

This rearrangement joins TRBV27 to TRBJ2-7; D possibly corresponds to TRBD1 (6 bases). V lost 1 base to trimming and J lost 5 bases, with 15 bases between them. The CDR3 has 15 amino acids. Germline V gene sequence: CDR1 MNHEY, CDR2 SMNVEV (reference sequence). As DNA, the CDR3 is TGTGCCAGCAGTTTATGGGCAGGGGCCCTCGACGAGCAGTACTTC. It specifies CASSLWAGALDEQYF.

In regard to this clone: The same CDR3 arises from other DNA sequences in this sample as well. The CDR3 reads CASSLGGGQPQHF. DNA for the CDR3: TGTGCCAGCAGTTTAGGCGGAGGTCAGCCCCAGCATTTT. The chain carries TRBV27 and TRBJ1-5; D call uncertain. The CDR3 extends over 13 amino acids. V was trimmed by 2 bases and J by 6 bases, leaving 8 bases between them. The germline V gene has CDR1 MNHEY and CDR2 SMNVEV (reference sequence).

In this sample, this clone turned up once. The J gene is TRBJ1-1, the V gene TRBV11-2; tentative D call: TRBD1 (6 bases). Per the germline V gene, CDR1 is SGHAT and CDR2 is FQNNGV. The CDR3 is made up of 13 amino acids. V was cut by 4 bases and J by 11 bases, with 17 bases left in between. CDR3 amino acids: CASSSRQAPSAFF. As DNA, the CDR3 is TGTGCCAGCAGCTCCAGACAGGCGCCGAGTGCTTTCTTT.

In DNA form, the CDR3 reads TGTGCCAGCAGTCTACGGGTGGATGGCACTGAAGCTTTCTTT. This gives the protein CASSLRVDGTEAFF. The chain recombines TRBV28 with TRBJ1-1; D not resolved. Germline V gene data show CDR1 as MDHEN and CDR2 as SYDVKM. CDR3 size: 14 residues. Trimming took 5 bases from V and 4 from J, leaving 14 bases between them. The variable domain in full, completed from reference TRBV28 and TRBJ1-1, reads DVKVTQSSRYLVKRTGEKVFLECVQDMDHENMFWYRQDPGLGLRLIYFSYDVKMKEKGDIPEGYSVSREKKERFSLILESASTNQTSMYLCASSLRVDGTEAFFGQGTRLTVV.

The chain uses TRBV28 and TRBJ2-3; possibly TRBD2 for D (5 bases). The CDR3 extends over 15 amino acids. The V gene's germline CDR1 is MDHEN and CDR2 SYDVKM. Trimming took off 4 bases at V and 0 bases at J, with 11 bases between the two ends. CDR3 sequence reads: CASSSVGASTDTQYF. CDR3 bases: TGTGCCAGCAGTTCCGTGGGAGCTAGCACAGATACGCAGTATTTT.

The CDR3 region has the DNA TGCGCCAGCAGCTTGGGGGTAGCTTCTAACTATGGCTACACCTTC. As protein: CASSLGVASNYGYTF. This rearrangement joins TRBV5-1 to TRBJ1-2; D is unclear. Deletions cut 0 bases from V and 0 bases from J, with 9 bases between. This CDR3 contains 15 residues. Germline CDR1 reads SGHRS; CDR2 reads YFSETQ.

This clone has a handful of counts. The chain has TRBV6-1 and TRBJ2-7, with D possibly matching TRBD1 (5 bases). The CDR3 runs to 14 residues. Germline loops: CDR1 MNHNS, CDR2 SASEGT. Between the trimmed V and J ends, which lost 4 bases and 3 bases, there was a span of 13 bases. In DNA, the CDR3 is TGTGCCAGCAGTGGAGGTACAGGACGCTACGAGCAGTACTTC. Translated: CASSGGTGRYEQYF.

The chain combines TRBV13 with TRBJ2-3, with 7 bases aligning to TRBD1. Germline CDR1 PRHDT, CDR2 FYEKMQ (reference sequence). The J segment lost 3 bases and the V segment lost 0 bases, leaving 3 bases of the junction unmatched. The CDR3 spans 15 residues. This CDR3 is CASSLGTGFTDTQYF. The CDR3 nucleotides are TGTGCCAGCAGCTTAGGGACAGGGTTTACAGATACGCAGTATTTT.

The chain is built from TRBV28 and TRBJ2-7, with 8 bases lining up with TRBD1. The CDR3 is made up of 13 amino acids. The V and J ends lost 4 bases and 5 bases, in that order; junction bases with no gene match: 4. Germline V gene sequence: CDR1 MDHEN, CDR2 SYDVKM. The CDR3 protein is CASSWTGMDEQYV. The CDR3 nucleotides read TGTGCCAGCAGTTGGACAGGGATGGACGAGCAGTACGTC.